This TCR beta chain originates from a study of blood T cell repertoires in COVID-19. Study-wide background: Samples taken during acute and convalescent COVID-19 were collected in the United States, Italy and Spain. Sample material is recorded as cDNA or gDNA derived from T cells, B-cell-depleted T cells, or PBMCs.

Authors' processing steps: The authors estimated nucleated cell counts from reference gene primer amplification. Only in-frame clones appear in the TCRdb table, and some are missing; sequencing was by immunoSEQ multiplex PCR. For V, J and clone size, that table is used; D and trimming come from the DNA. The table includes more than 95,000 clones, around four fifths detected once. Germline CDR1 SGHAT, CDR2 FQDESV (reference sequence). The CDR3 totals 16 residues. J gave up 4 bases and V 5 bases, and 5 bases lay outside the gene matches. The V call is TRBV11-1, the J call TRBJ2-3; 14 bases are shared with TRBD2. The specimen was peripheral blood. This clonotype was obtained from a man in his sixties with acute or convalescent COVID-19. CDR3 sequence reads: CASSPGTSGSSDTQYF. CDR3 DNA sequence: TGTGCCAGCAGCCCCGGGACTAGCGGGAGTTCAGATACGCAGTATTTT.